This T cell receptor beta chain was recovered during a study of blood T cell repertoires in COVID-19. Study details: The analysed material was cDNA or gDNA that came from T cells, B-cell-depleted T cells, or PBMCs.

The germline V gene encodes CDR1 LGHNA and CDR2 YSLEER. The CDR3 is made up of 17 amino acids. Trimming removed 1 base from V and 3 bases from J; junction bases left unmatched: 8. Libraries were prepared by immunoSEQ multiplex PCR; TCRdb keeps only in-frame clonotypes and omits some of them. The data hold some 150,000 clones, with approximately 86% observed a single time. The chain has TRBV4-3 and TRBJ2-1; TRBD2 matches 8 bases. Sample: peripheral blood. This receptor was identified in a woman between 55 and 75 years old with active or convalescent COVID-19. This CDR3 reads CASSQVLTGGSYNEQFF. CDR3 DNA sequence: TGCGCCAGCAGCCAAGTCCTAACGGGGGGGAGCTACAATGAGCAGTTCTTC.